These 30 T cell receptor beta chains were all obtained from the same sample, sequenced in a study of PD-1 and CTLA-4 blockade in melanoma. Produced via immunoSEQ multiplex PCR; TCRdb's table is partial and in-frame only. The sample comprises around 31,000 clones, about 85% of which are singletons, and roughly 6.1% rests with the top ten. Here the sequenced sample was CD8+ T cells from peripheral blood, taken from a patient given anti-PD-1 treatment. The receptors were sampled from a human donor with melanoma.

V usage is TRBV9 and J usage is TRBJ1-1; D unclear. Trimming shortened V by 0 bases and J by 6 bases, and 9 bases separated the two germline ends. The CDR3 extends over 13 amino acids. Germline V lookup: CDR1 SGDLS, CDR2 YYNGEE. The CDR3 DNA is TGTGCCAGCAGCGTAGACCCCTCGGCTGAAGCTTTCTTT. It encodes CASSVDPSAEAFF.

The V and J genes are TRBV3-1 (or the pseudogene TRBV3-2) and TRBJ1-1, with D unresolved. The CDR3 totals 13 residues. From germline, CDR1 is LGHDT and CDR2 YNNKEL (reference sequence). V lost 1 base, J lost 3 bases, and 6 bases lay in between. In DNA form, the CDR3 reads TGTGCCAGCAGCCAAGTAATCGACACTGAAGCTTTCTTT. This codes for CASSQVIDTEAFF.

This chain connects TRBV6-5 to TRBJ2-3; D remains ambiguous. The CDR3 length is 13 residues. CDR1 and CDR2 (germline): MNHEY, SVGAGI. Trimming left V 6 bases short and J 2 bases short, with 9 bases between. The CDR3 reads CASSLEYTDTQYF. The DNA for the CDR3 is TGTGCCAGCAGCCTAGAGTACACAGATACGCAGTATTTT.

About this clone itself: The CDR3 does not end in the conserved phenylalanine or tryptophan, so this is likely a read error. The DNA is omitted, as the CDR3 cannot be located on it reliably, and the CDR3 follows TCRdb's listing. The V call is TRBV29-1, the J call TRBJ1-2. Germline values: CDR1 SQVTM, CDR2 ANQGSEA. The CDR3 comprises 10 residues, both ends counted. CDR3 protein: CSVEGDALIS.

The chain is built from TRBV9 and TRBJ2-1; 9 bases are a match to TRBD1. CDR3 length: 15 amino acids. The germline gives CDR1 SGDLS, CDR2 YYNGEE. V gave up 3 bases and J gave up 4 bases; unmatched junction bases: 5. This CDR3 reads CASSGSGTGYNEQFF. The CDR3 nucleotides read TGTGCCAGCAGCGGTTCCGGGACAGGGTACAATGAGCAGTTCTTC.

The chain combines TRBV28 with TRBJ2-3; a possible D gene is TRBD1 (6 bases). Germline CDR1 is MDHEN and CDR2 is SYDVKM. CDR3 length: 15 residues. V shed 5 bases and J shed 2 bases, with 14 bases lying between them. The CDR3 nucleotides are TGTGCCAGCAGTCATGATGGGGACATCACAGATACGCAGTATTTT. Protein sequence: CASSHDGDITDTQYF.

The rearrangement joins TRBV19 to TRBJ2-7; no clear D gene. Germline V gives CDR1 LNHDA, CDR2 SQIVND (reference sequence). Trimming removed 3 bases at V and 3 bases at J, with 12 bases between. The CDR3 has 14 residues. The CDR3 coding sequence is TGTGCCAGTAGTATGACACCCACCCACTACGAGCAGTACTTC. It yields the protein CASSMTPTHYEQYF. Together with reference TRBV19 and TRBJ2-7, the CDR3 gives the full variable domain: DGGITQSPKYLFRKEGQNVTLSCEQNLNHDAMYWYRQDPGQGLRLIYYSQIVNDFQKGDIAEGYSVSREKKESFPLTVTSAQKNPTAFYLCASSMTPTHYEQYFGPGTRLTVT.

The chain uses TRBV5-4 and TRBJ2-1, with TRBD2 matching over 10 bases. Germline V gives CDR1 SGHNT, CDR2 YYREEE (reference sequence). The CDR3 spans 16 residues. V trimming: 4 bases; J trimming: 1 base; junction bases outside the gene matches: 5. CDR3 amino acids: CASSGLAGGSYNEQFF. CDR3 DNA: TGTGCCAGCAGCGGGTTAGCGGGGGGTTCCTACAATGAGCAGTTCTTC.

The CDR3 bases are TGTGCCAGCAATATCGCCCAGGGGGCCGGGGAGCTGTTTTTT. This sequence encodes CASNIAQGAGELFF. The chain couples TRBV2 to TRBJ2-2; TRBD1 agrees at 7 bases. CDR1 is SNHLY and CDR2 is FYNNEI in the germline V gene. This CDR3 is 14 amino acids long. V was pared by 7 bases and J by 6 bases, with 8 bases of the junction left unmatched.

The CDR3, as DNA: TGTGCCAGCAGAGTGTGGGATAAGGAACGTCAGCCCCAGCATTTT. This sequence encodes CASRVWDKERQPQHF. The chain employs TRBV21-1 and TRBJ1-5. TRBV21-1 is a recognized pseudogene. The CDR3 is 15 residues long.

J is TRBJ1-1 and V is TRBV11-2; TRBD1 might be the D (5 bases). The length of the CDR3 is 14 residues. Germline-derived CDR1 and CDR2 are SGHAT and FQNNGV. V was shortened by 0 bases and J by 4 bases, with 9 bases between the two germline ends. CDR3 nucleotides: TGTGCCAGCAGCTTAGAGAAAAGGGGCACTGAAGCTTTCTTT. Protein product: CASSLEKRGTEAFF.

This chain connects TRBV28 to TRBJ1-2; the D gene is possibly TRBD1 (6 bases). V was trimmed by 4 bases and J by 2 bases, leaving 11 bases between them. This CDR3 is built from 14 residues. CDR1 is MDHEN and CDR2 is SYDVKM in the germline V gene. The CDR3 nucleotides read TGTGCCAGCAGTTCCGGACAGTTCAACTATGGCTACACCTTC. As protein: CASSSGQFNYGYTF.

A single count supports this clone. The V gene is TRBV15, the J gene TRBJ2-7; D may be TRBD2 (6 bases). The V gene's germline CDR1 is LNHNV and CDR2 YYDKDF (reference sequence). CDR3 length: 14 amino acids. Trimming stripped 5 bases from V and 2 bases from J, with 13 bases between. The CDR3, as DNA: TGTGCCACCAGCGGGGCAGGAGGGGCCTACGAGCAGTACTTC. Translated: CATSGAGGAYEQYF.

This chain uses TRBV30 with TRBJ2-7, with 8 bases lining up with TRBD1. There are 13 residues in the CDR3. Germline V gene sequence: CDR1 GTSNPN, CDR2 SVGIG (reference sequence). Trimming removed 5 bases from V and 2 bases from J; junction bases left unmatched: 5. CDR3 residues: CAWATGGPYEQYF. In nucleotides, the CDR3 is TGTGCCTGGGCAACAGGGGGACCCTACGAGCAGTACTTC.

The V call is TRBV13, the J call TRBJ1-4, with unresolved D. In germline, CDR1 is PRHDT, CDR2 FYEKMQ (reference sequence). The ends were cut back, 4 bases at V and 6 bases at J, with 6 bases in the middle. This CDR3 has 12 amino acids. The CDR3 here is CASSSHYEKLFF. The CDR3 DNA reads as TGTGCCAGCAGCTCGCACTATGAAAAACTGTTTTTT.

The chain couples TRBV4-3 to TRBJ2-6; TRBD1 matches 7 bases. Losses at the gene ends were 0 bases for V and 0 bases for J; bases not matched to a gene: 2. Germline CDR1 LGHNA, CDR2 YSLEER. The CDR3 length is 17 residues. The CDR3 DNA reads TGCGCCAGCAGCCAAGAGTGGGACAGCTCTGGGGCCAACGTCCTGACTTTC. Translating gives CASSQEWDSSGANVLTF.

This clone is a singleton in its sample. The chain links TRBV28 to TRBJ2-1; 11 bases match TRBD1. V shed 3 bases and J 6 bases; nucleotides not matched to a gene: 10. Germline CDR1 reads MDHEN; CDR2 reads SYDVKM. The CDR3 is made up of 17 amino acids. This CDR3 reads CASSFRNRDRGTNEQFF. The DNA for the CDR3 is TGTGCCAGCAGTTTTAGAAACCGGGACAGGGGGACCAATGAGCAGTTCTTC.

The rearrangement uses TRBV6-5 and TRBJ1-1; D remains unclear. Deletions cut 2 bases from V and 7 bases from J, with 5 bases between. Germline V gene sequence: CDR1 MNHEY, CDR2 SVGAGI. The CDR3 contains 11 residues. The CDR3 bases are TGTGCCAGCAGTTACGGCCGTGAAGCTTTCTTT. The encoded protein is CASSYGREAFF.

The gene calls are TRBV6-1 and TRBJ2-3; the D call may be TRBD1 or TRBD2 (6 bases each). Between the trimmed V and J ends, which lost 2 bases and 0 bases, there was a span of 12 bases. The CDR3 runs 16 residues. Germline assignment: CDR1 MNHNS and CDR2 SASEGT. This chain's CDR3 is CASSESLGGSTDTQYF. CDR3 DNA sequence: TGTGCCAGCAGTGAATCTCTAGGGGGGAGCACAGATACGCAGTATTTT.

The genes are TRBV7-2 and TRBJ2-5; the D is unclear. V was cut by 4 bases and J by 5 bases, with 17 bases left in between. The CDR3 totals 15 residues. From germline, CDR1 is SGHTA and CDR2 FQGNSA. The CDR3 bases are TGTGCCAGCAGCTCCAGCTTCGATACGGGCGAGACCCAGTACTTC. It is translated as CASSSSFDTGETQYF. Complete variable domain (other parts from reference TRBV7-2 and TRBJ2-5): GAGVSQSPSNKVTEKGKDVELRCDPISGHTALYWYRQSLGQGLEFLIYFQGNSAPDKSGLPSDRFSAERTGGSVSTLTIQRTQQEDSAVYLCASSSSFDTGETQYFGPGTRLLVL.

This clone was counted a few times. CDR3 sequence (DNA): TGCGCCAGCAGCCAAGCCGGGACTTCCTCCTACGAGCAGTACTTC. It codes for CASSQAGTSSYEQYF. The rearrangement uses TRBV4-1 and TRBJ2-7; possible D gene TRBD2, 6 bases. This CDR3 comprises 15 residues. The V end was cut by 1 base, the J end by 0 bases, with 10 bases between. From germline, CDR1 is MGHRA and CDR2 YSYEKL.

The rearrangement joins TRBV19 to TRBJ2-2; D might be TRBD1 (6 bases). V was clipped by 5 bases and J by 5 bases, with 18 bases between them. CDR1 and CDR2 from the germline V gene are LNHDA and SQIVND (reference sequence). There are 16 residues in the CDR3. The DNA of the CDR3 is TGTGCCAGTAGTCCCGAGGACAGCTACCTTACCGGGGAGCTGTTTTTT. This gives the protein CASSPEDSYLTGELFF.

This clone was seen more than once but under ten times. The chain links TRBV9 to TRBJ1-6; D may be TRBD1 (5 bases). The germline CDR1 and CDR2 sequences are SGDLS and YYNGEE. The length of the CDR3 is 14 residues. The V end was cut by 0 bases, the J end by 7 bases, with 8 bases between. CDR3 region: CASSVGGDNSPLHF. In DNA form, the CDR3 reads TGTGCCAGCAGCGTAGGCGGGGACAATTCACCCCTCCACTTT.

Only one count was recorded for this clone. The chain is built from TRBV5-1 and TRBJ2-7, with TRBD1 matching over 9 bases. The junction had 5 bases not matched to a gene; V was cut back by 3 bases and J by 4 bases. The CDR3 consists of 14 residues. The germline V gene has CDR1 SGHRS and CDR2 YFSETQ. CDR3 protein: CASSSGQGRYEQYF. CDR3 DNA sequence: TGCGCCAGCAGCTCGGGACAGGGAAGATACGAGCAGTACTTC.

Concerning this clone: A junction end diverges from the germline sequence, so it may reflect a read error. The genes are TRBV19 and TRBJ1-6; D is ambiguous. The CDR3 consists of 12 residues. Germline V gene lookup returns CDR1 LNHDA and CDR2 SQIVND (reference sequence). The chain's CDR3 is CASSIDNNVLYF. CDR3 sequence (DNA): TGTGCCAGTAGTATCGACAACAACGTATTGTACTTT.

The rearrangement uses TRBV19 and TRBJ2-1; 10 positions match TRBD2. CDR3 length: 16 amino acids. Looked up from germline, CDR1 is LNHDA and CDR2 is SQIVND (reference sequence). J lost 8 bases, V lost 1 base, and 8 bases had no gene match. The CDR3 is CASSIVNSGGYDEQFF. Here the CDR3 DNA reads TGTGCCAGTAGTATAGTGAATAGCGGGGGGTACGATGAGCAGTTCTTC.

This chain joins TRBV6-5 and TRBJ1-5; D uncertain. The V and J ends lost 6 bases and 2 bases respectively, with 11 bases between them. The length of the CDR3 is 14 residues. The germline gives CDR1 MNHEY, CDR2 SVGAGI. The CDR3 nucleotides are TGTGCCAGCAGAGACTTCGTCGGCAATCAGCCCCAGCATTTT. Its protein is CASRDFVGNQPQHF.

The chain is built from TRBV29-1 and TRBJ1-2, with D possibly TRBD1 on 5 matching bases. Trimming removed 0 bases from V and 4 bases from J, with 18 bases in between. The CDR3 has 16 amino acids. CDR1 and CDR2 from the germline V gene are SQVTM and ANQGSEA. The CDR3 coding sequence is TGCAGCGTTGAAGATCGGAGGGGAGGTGATGGCTATGGCTACACCTTC. This gives the protein CSVEDRRGGDGYGYTF.

This clone was observed a handful of times. The chain couples TRBV27 to TRBJ2-3; tentatively, D is TRBD1 (5 bases). Trimming shortened V by 6 bases and J by 1 base, and 14 bases separated the two germline ends. Germline lookup yields CDR1 MNHEY and CDR2 SMNVEV (reference sequence). The CDR3 has 15 residues. The CDR3 reads CASRATVLRTDTQYF. The CDR3 nucleotides are TGTGCCAGCAGGGCGACAGTCCTCCGCACAGATACGCAGTATTTT.

The V and J genes are TRBV15 and TRBJ2-7; 10 bases map to TRBD1. The V segment lost 0 bases and the J segment 4 bases; nucleotides outside the gene matches: 6. This CDR3 has 16 residues. CDR1 is LNHNV, CDR2 YYDKDF, per germline (reference sequence). CDR3 amino acids: CATSRDQGQGKYEQYF. As DNA, the CDR3 is TGTGCCACCAGCAGAGACCAGGGACAGGGGAAGTACGAGCAGTACTTC. Filled out from reference TRBV15 and TRBJ2-7, the complete variable domain reads DAMVIQNPRYQVTQFGKPVTLSCSQTLNHNVMYWYQQKSSQAPKLLFHYYDKDFNNEADTPDNFQSRRPNTSFCFLDIRSPGLGDTAMYLCATSRDQGQGKYEQYFGPGTRLTVT.